The rows below give T cell receptor beta chains drawn from one sample of a study of CD8 T cells in Susac syndrome. MiXCR, applied by TCRdb to the immunoSEQ multiplex PCR reads, yields one record per CDR3 protein. The sample records 150,000 to 200,000 distinct CDR3 sequences, approximately 90% being singletons. Sample: CD4+ T cells from PBMCs. The receptors stem from a human donor in good health. Each CDR3 is given with its conserved first and last residue. D genes are given only for firm matches. Not all rows give a size; the values are once, few, many and, for expanded clones, a class.

j_call | clone_size | v_call | d_call | cdr3_aa | cdr3_nt
TRBJ2-1 | . | TRBV11-2 | TRBD2 | CASSPWGGDYNEQFF | TGTGCCAGCAGCCCCTGGGGGGGGGACTACAATGAGCAGTTCTTC
TRBJ2-3 | . | TRBV11-2 | . | CASSLEPGLMVDTQYF | TGTGCCAGCAGCTTAGAACCGGGGCTAATGGTAGATACGCAGTATTTT
TRBJ1-2 | once | TRBV28 | . | CASRDPINYGYTF | TGTGCCAGCAGGGACCCCATTAACTATGGCTACACCTTC
TRBJ2-1 | . | TRBV20-1 | TRBD2 | CSAREGLAGSSYNEQFF | TGCAGTGCTAGAGAGGGACTAGCGGGAAGTTCCTACAATGAGCAGTTCTTC
TRBJ2-5 | . | TRBV5-5 | TRBD2 | CASSPLAGGTETQYF | TGTGCCAGCAGCCCGCTAGCGGGGGGGACCGAGACCCAGTACTTC
TRBJ2-3 | . | TRBV5-1 | . | CASSGGQNTDTQYF | TGCGCCAGCAGCGGGGGACAAAACACAGATACGCAGTATTTT
TRBJ1-5 | . | TRBV6-1 | . | CASSAQNQPQHF | TGTGCCAGCAGTGCCCAGAATCAGCCCCAGCATTTT
TRBJ1-2 | . | TRBV29-1 | . | CSVEQQINYGYTF | TGCAGCGTTGAGCAGCAGATTAACTATGGCTACACCTTC
TRBJ1-6 | . | TRBV2 | . | CASSERQADNSPLHF | TGTGCCAGCAGTGAACGTCAGGCGGATAATTCACCCCTCCACTTT
TRBJ2-4 | . | TRBV6-2/TRBV6-3 | . | CASSPTGAKNIQYF | TGTGCCAGCAGCCCGACTGGTGCCAAAAACATTCAGTACTTC
TRBJ1-1 | once | TRBV3-1 | . | CASRQNQGNTEAFF | TGTGCCAGCAGACAAAATCAGGGGAACACTGAAGCTTTCTTT
TRBJ2-1 | . | TRBV28 | TRBD1 | CASNRGRGNEQFF | TGTGCCAGCAACAGGGGGCGCGGCAATGAGCAGTTCTTC
TRBJ2-7 | . | TRBV7-3 | . | CASSPSIGNEQYF | TGTGCCAGCAGCCCCAGTATAGGGAACGAGCAGTACTTC
TRBJ2-6 | . | TRBV19 | . | CASLQAAGANVLTF | TGTGCCAGTCTTCAAGCGGCTGGGGCCAACGTCCTGACTTTC
TRBJ2-3 | once | TRBV24-1 | . | CATSEVHGLSWDTQYF | TGTGCCACCAGTGAAGTGCATGGCCTCAGCTGGGATACGCAGTATTTT
TRBJ1-6 | . | TRBV2 | TRBD1 | CASTWTGGNSPLHF | TGTGCCAGCACCTGGACAGGGGGCAATTCACCCCTCCACTTT
TRBJ2-7 | once | TRBV7-3 | TRBD1 | CASSLRSTGQGSNYEQYF | TGTGCCAGCAGCTTAAGGAGTACGGGACAGGGATCGAACTACGAGCAGTACTTC
TRBJ1-2 | . | TRBV28 | TRBD1 | CASSFAYDRGLRNGYTF | TGTGCCAGCAGTTTCGCGTATGACAGGGGATTGAGAAATGGCTACACCTTC
TRBJ2-2 | . | TRBV20-1 | . | CSARDSGAGGWDGELFF | TGCAGTGCTAGAGATTCTGGAGCGGGCGGTTGGGACGGGGAGCTGTTTTTT
TRBJ2-3 | . | TRBV19 | . | CASGLKHWTESDTQYF | TGTGCCAGTGGACTCAAACACTGGACTGAGTCGGATACGCAGTATTTT
TRBJ1-2 | . | TRBV3-1 | TRBD1 | CASSPTGTYGYTF | TGTGCCAGCAGCCCGACAGGGACCTATGGCTACACCTTC
TRBJ2-7 | . | TRBV6-1 | TRBD1 | CASRLDRTRIYEQYF | TGTGCCAGCAGATTGGACAGGACCAGAATCTACGAGCAGTACTTC
TRBJ1-2 | once | TRBV3-1 | . | CASSQGGRGYGYTF | TGTGCCAGCAGCCAGGGGGGCAGGGGCTATGGCTACACCTTC
TRBJ1-2 | . | TRBV6-2/TRBV6-3 | . | CASNLDHRVRNGYTF | TGTGCCAGCAATTTGGATCACAGGGTCAGGAATGGCTACACCTTC
TRBJ2-1 | . | TRBV3-1 | . | CASSQEAFPHNEQFF | TGTGCCAGCAGCCAAGAGGCTTTCCCCCACAATGAGCAGTTCTTC
TRBJ2-3 | . | TRBV6-5 | TRBD2 | CASSYSRGGPVDTQYF | TGTGCCAGCAGTTACTCGCGGGGGGGGCCTGTAGATACGCAGTATTTT
TRBJ2-5 | . | TRBV6-5 | . | CASSLGHPNQETQYF | TGTGCCAGCAGCCTGGGACACCCGAACCAAGAGACCCAGTACTTC
TRBJ2-1 | once | TRBV4-2 | . | CASSQVRSEQFF | TGTGCCAGCAGCCAAGTGCGGAGTGAGCAGTTCTTC
TRBJ1-2 | once | TRBV20-1 | . | CSAPPWEGDDYGYTF | TGCAGTGCTCCCCCGTGGGAGGGCGATGACTATGGCTACACCTTC
TRBJ1-1 | . | TRBV28 | TRBD1 | CASSLGDRASEAFF | TGTGCCAGCAGTTTAGGGGACAGGGCTTCTGAAGCTTTCTTT
TRBJ2-1 | . | TRBV4-2 | TRBD2 | CASSPRGSGSGYEQFF | TGTGCCAGCAGCCCAAGGGGTAGCGGGAGTGGCTATGAGCAGTTCTTC
TRBJ2-7 | . | TRBV29-1 | . | CSAELREDYEQYF | TGCAGCGCTGAACTGAGGGAGGATTACGAGCAGTACTTC
TRBJ2-4 | . | TRBV5-1 | TRBD1 | CASSSGQAEAKNIQYF | TGCGCCAGCAGCTCCGGACAGGCTGAAGCCAAAAACATTCAGTACTTC
TRBJ2-3 | . | TRBV24-1 | TRBD1 | CATSDHRGTDTQYF | TGTGCCACCAGTGATCACAGGGGGACAGATACGCAGTATTTT
TRBJ2-3 | . | TRBV18 | . | CASSPLNVVTDTQYF | TGTGCCAGCTCACCACTTAACGTAGTCACAGATACGCAGTATTTT
TRBJ2-2 | . | TRBV20-1 | . | CSASRGANTGELFF | TGCAGTGCGAGCAGAGGCGCGAACACCGGGGAGCTGTTTTTT
TRBJ2-7 | . | TRBV20-1 | . | CSASDRRGATYEQYF | TGCAGTGCTAGCGATCGGCGCGGGGCAACTTACGAGCAGTACTTC
TRBJ2-7 | . | TRBV5-1 | TRBD1 | CASSLVAGGEYEQYF | TGCGCCAGCAGCTTGGTGGCAGGGGGAGAATACGAGCAGTACTTC
TRBJ2-7 | once | TRBV28 | . | CASSLPGGRGYEQYF | TGTGCCAGCAGTTTACCAGGGGGGCGCGGGTACGAGCAGTACTTC
TRBJ2-7 | few | TRBV5-6 | . | CASRRDRYEQYF | TGTGCCAGCAGGCGGGACCGCTACGAGCAGTACTTC
TRBJ2-5 | . | TRBV3-1 | . | CASSQLETQYF | TGTGCCAGCAGCCAACTAGAGACCCAGTACTTC
TRBJ1-2 | . | TRBV12-3/TRBV12-4 | . | CASTADSEGYTF | TGTGCCAGCACCGCAGACAGTGAGGGCTACACCTTC
TRBJ2-5 | . | TRBV6-6 | TRBD2 | CASRSRERGETQYF | TGTGCCAGCAGATCGCGGGAGCGGGGAGAGACCCAGTACTTC
TRBJ2-5 | . | TRBV7-7 | TRBD2 | CASSSFGTRKETQYF | TGTGCTAGCAGCTCATTCGGGACTAGAAAAGAGACCCAGTACTTC
TRBJ1-5 | . | TRBV19 | TRBD1 | CASRSRGTGGMDQPQHF | TGTGCCAGTAGGTCCCGTGGGACAGGGGGAATGGATCAGCCCCAGCATTTT
TRBJ2-6 | . | TRBV19 | . | CASSMGSKRISGANVLTF | TGTGCCAGTAGTATGGGTTCCAAGAGGATCTCTGGGGCCAACGTCCTGACTTTC
TRBJ2-7 | . | TRBV20-1 | TRBD1 | CSAREQGLEAYEQYF | TGCAGTGCTAGAGAACAGGGGTTAGAGGCCTACGAGCAGTACTTC
TRBJ2-7 | . | TRBV6-2/TRBV6-3 | . | CASSYGQGLSYEQYF | TGTGCCAGCAGTTACGGGCAGGGACTCTCCTACGAGCAGTACTTC
TRBJ1-1 | . | TRBV6-1 | . | CASSRQTMNTEAFF | TGTGCCAGCAGTCGACAGACCATGAACACTGAAGCTTTCTTT
TRBJ1-6 | once | TRBV2 | . | CASSVPANSPLHF | TGTGCCAGCAGTGTTCCTGCTAATTCACCCCTCCACTTT